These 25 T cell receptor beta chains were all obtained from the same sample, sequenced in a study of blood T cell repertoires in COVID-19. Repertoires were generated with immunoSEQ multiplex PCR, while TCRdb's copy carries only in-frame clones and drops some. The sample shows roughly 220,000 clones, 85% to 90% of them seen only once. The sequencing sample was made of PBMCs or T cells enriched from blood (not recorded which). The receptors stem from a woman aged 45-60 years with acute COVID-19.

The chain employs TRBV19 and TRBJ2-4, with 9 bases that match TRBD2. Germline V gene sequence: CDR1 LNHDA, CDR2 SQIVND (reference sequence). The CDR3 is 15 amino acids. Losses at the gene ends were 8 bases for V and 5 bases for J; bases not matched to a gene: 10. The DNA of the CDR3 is TGTGCCAGTTCATCTAGCGGGGCCGCGGAAAACATTCAGTACTTC. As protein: CASSSSGAAENIQYF.

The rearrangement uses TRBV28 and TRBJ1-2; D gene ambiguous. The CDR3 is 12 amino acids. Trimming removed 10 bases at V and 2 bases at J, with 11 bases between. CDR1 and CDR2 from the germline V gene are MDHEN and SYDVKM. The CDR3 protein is CAIRRRNYGYTF. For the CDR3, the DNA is TGTGCCATACGACGGAGAAACTATGGCTACACCTTC.

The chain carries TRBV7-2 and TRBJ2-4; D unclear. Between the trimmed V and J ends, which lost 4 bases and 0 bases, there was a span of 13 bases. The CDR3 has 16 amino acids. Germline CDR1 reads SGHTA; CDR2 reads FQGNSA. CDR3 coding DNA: TGTGCCAGCAGCTCCAAAGCTCTCCTAGCCAAAAACATTCAGTACTTC. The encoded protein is CASSSKALLAKNIQYF.

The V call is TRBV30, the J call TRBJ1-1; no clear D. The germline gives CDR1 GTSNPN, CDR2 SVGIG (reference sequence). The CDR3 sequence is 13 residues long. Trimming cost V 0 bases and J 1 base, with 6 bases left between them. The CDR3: CAWSVSENTEAFF. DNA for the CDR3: TGTGCCTGGAGTGTCTCAGAGAACACTGAAGCTTTCTTT.

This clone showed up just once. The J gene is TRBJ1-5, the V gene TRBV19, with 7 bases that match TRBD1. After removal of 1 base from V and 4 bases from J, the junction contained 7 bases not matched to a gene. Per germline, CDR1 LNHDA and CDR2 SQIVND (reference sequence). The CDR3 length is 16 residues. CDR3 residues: CASSIGIRGANQPQHF. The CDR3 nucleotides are TGTGCCAGTAGTATAGGTATCAGGGGGGCAAATCAGCCCCAGCATTTT. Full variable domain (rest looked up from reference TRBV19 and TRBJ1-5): DGGITQSPKYLFRKEGQNVTLSCEQNLNHDAMYWYRQDPGQGLRLIYYSQIVNDFQKGDIAEGYSVSREKKESFPLTVTSAQKNPTAFYLCASSIGIRGANQPQHFGDGTRLSIL.

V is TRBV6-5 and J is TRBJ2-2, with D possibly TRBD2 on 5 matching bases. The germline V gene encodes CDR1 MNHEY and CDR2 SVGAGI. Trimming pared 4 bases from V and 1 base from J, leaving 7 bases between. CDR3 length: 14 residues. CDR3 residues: CASSLAGNTGELFF. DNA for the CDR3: TGTGCCAGCAGTTTGGCGGGGAACACCGGGGAGCTGTTTTTT.

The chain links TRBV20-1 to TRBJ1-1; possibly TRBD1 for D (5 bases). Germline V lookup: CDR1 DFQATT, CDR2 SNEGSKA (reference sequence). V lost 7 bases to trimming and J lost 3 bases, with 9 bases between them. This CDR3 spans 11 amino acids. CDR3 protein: CSGQGDTEAFF. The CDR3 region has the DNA TGCAGTGGTCAGGGCGACACTGAAGCTTTCTTT.

CDR3 DNA sequence: TGCGCCAGCAGCTTGGTCCGACAGGGAGGCCCAATCACTGAAGCTTTCTTT. Translation: CASSLVRQGGPITEAFF. The genes are TRBV5-1 and TRBJ1-1, with 7 bases aligning to TRBD1. The ends lost 0 bases at V and 4 bases at J; junction bases unmatched: 12. The V gene's germline CDR1 is SGHRS and CDR2 YFSETQ. This CDR3 region has 17 residues.

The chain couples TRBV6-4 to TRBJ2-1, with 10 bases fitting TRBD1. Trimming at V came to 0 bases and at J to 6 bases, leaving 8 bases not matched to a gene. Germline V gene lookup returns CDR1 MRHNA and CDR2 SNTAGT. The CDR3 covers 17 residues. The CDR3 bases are TGTGCCAGCAGTGACTCAAGTACGGGACAGGGGATCAATGAGCAGTTCTTC. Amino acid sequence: CASSDSSTGQGINEQFF.

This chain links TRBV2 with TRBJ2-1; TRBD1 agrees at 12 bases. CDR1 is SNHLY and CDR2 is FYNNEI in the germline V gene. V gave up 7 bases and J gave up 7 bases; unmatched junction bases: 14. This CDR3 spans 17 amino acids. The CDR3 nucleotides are TGTGCCAGCAATAGTCTTCCGGGACAGGGGGCGAAGAATGAGCAGTTCTTC. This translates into CASNSLPGQGAKNEQFF. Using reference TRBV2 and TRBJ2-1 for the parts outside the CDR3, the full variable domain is EPEVTQTPSHQVTQMGQEVILRCVPISNHLYFYWYRQILGQKVEFLVSFYNNEISEKSEIFDDQFSVERPDGSNFTLKIRSTKLEDSAMYFCASNSLPGQGAKNEQFFGPGTRLTVL.

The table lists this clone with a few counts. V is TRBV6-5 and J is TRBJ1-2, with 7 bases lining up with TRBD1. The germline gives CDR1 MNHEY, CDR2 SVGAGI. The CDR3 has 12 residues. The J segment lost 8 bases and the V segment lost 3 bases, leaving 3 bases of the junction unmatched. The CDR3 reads CASSYDRVGYTF. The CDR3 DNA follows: TGTGCCAGCAGTTATGACAGGGTCGGCTACACCTTC.

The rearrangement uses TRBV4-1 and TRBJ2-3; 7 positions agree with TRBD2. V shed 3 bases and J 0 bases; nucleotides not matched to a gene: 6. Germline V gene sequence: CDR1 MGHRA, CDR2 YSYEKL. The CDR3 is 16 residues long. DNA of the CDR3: TGCGCCAGCAGCCAGGCGCGGGGGACTAGCACAGATACGCAGTATTTT. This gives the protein CASSQARGTSTDTQYF.

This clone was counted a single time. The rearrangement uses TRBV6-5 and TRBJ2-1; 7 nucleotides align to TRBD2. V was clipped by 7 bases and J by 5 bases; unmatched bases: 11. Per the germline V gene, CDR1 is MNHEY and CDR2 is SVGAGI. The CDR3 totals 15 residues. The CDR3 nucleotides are TGTGCCAGCAACCCTCGGGGACTAACCAACAATGAGCAGTTCTTC. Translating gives CASNPRGLTNNEQFF.

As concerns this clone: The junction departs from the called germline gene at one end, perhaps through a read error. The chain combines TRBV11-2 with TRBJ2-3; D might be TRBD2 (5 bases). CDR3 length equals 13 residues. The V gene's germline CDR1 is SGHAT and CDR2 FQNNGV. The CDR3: CASSLNQAATEVF. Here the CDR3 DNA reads TGTGCCAGCAGCTTAAATCAGGCCGCCACGGAGGTATTT.

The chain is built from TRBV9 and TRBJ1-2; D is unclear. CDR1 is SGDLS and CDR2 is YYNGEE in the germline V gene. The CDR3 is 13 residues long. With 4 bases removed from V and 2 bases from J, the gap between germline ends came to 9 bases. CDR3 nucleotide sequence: TGTGCCAGCAGCTCCACAATAAACTATGGCTACACCTTC. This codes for CASSSTINYGYTF. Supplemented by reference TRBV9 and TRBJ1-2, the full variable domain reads DSGVTQTPKHLITATGQRVTLRCSPRSGDLSVYWYQQSLDQGLQFLIQYYNGEERAKGNILERFSAQQFPDLHSELNLSSLELGDSALYFCASSSTINYGYTFGSGTRLTVV.

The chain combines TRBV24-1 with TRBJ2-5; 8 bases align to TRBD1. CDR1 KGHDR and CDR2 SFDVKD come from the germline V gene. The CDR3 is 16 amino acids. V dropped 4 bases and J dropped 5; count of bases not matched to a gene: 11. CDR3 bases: TGTGCCACCAGTGACCCCGGAGGACAGGGACACGAGACCCAGTACTTC. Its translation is CATSDPGGQGHETQYF.

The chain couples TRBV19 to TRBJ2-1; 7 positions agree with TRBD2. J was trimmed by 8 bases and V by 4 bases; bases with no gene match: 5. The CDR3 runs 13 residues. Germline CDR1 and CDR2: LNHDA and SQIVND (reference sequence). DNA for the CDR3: TGTGCCAGTAGTAGGCTAGCGGTTGATGAGCAGTTCTTC. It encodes CASSRLAVDEQFF.

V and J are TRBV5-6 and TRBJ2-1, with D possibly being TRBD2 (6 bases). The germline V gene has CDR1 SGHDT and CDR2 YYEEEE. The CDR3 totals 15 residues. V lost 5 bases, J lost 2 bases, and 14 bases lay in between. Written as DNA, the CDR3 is TGTGCCAGCAGGGGGGACTTTGGGACCTACAATGAGCAGTTCTTC. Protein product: CASRGDFGTYNEQFF.

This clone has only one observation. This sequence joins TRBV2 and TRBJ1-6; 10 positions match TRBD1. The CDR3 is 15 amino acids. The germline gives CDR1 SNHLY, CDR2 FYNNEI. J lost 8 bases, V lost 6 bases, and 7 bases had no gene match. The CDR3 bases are TGTGCCAGCAGGGGTAGACAGGGGGCGGATTCACCCCTCCACTTT. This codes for CASRGRQGADSPLHF. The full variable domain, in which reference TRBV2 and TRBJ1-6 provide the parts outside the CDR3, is EPEVTQTPSHQVTQMGQEVILRCVPISNHLYFYWYRQILGQKVEFLVSFYNNEISEKSEIFDDQFSVERPDGSNFTLKIRSTKLEDSAMYFCASRGRQGADSPLHFGNGTRLTVT.

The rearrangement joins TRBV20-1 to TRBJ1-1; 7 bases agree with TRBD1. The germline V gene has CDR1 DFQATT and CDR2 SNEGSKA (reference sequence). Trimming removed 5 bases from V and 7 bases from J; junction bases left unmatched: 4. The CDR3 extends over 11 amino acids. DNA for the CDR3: TGCAGTGCTCCCGGGACAGTTGAAGCTTTCTTT. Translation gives CSAPGTVEAFF.

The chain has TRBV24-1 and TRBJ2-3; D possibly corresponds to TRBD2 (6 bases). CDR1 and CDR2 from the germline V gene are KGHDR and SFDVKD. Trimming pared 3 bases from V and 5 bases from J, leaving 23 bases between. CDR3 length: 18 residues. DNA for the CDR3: TGTGCCACCAGTGATGCCGGGACTCCAAAAGTGAGGGGAGATACGCAGTATTTT. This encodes CATSDAGTPKVRGDTQYF.

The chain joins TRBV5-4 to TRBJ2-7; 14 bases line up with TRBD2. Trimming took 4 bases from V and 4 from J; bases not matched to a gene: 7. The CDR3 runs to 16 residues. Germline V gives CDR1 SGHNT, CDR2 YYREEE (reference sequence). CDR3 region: CASSGGTSGSPYEQYF. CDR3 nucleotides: TGTGCCAGCAGCGGGGGGACTAGCGGGAGTCCATACGAGCAGTACTTC.

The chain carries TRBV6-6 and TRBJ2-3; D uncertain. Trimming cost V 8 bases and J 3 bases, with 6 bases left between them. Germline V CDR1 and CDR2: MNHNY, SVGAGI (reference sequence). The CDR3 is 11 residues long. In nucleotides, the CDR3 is TGTGCCAGCTGCCTAACAGATACGCAGTATTTT. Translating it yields CASCLTDTQYF.

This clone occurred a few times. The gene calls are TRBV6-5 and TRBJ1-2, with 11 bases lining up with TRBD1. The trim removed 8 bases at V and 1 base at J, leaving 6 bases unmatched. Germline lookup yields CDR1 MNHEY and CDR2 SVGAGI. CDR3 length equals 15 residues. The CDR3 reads CASWDRGSGNYGYTF. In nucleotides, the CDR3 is TGTGCCAGCTGGGACAGGGGGTCGGGTAACTATGGCTACACCTTC.

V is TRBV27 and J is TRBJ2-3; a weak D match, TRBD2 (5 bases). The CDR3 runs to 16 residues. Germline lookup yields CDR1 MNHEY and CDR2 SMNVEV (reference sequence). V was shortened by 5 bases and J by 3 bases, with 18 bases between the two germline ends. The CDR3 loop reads CASSPVAPGGTDTQYF. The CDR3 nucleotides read TGTGCCAGCAGTCCTGTGGCTCCAGGAGGAACAGATACGCAGTATTTT.